This T cell receptor beta chain was captured by sequencing in a study of lymphopenia after photon versus proton radiotherapy. Study-wide findings and caveats: Post-nadir diversity loss with photons came from oligoclonal expansion, particularly CD8+ Temra cells.

Notes on this clone: The antigen remains undetermined.

CDR3 length equals 14 residues. Between the trimmed V and J ends, which lost 2 bases and 6 bases, there was a span of 13 bases. The germline V gene has CDR1 MNHNY and CDR2 SVGAGI (reference sequence). The protocol was immunoSEQ multiplex PCR, while the TCRdb copy is restricted to in-frame clones and leaves out a portion. The sample has approximately 65,000 clones, 87% seen once. Sample: peripheral blood, taken from a patient treated with proton-based radiotherapy. This TCR came from a man older than 75 with esophageal cancer. This chain joins TRBV6-6 and TRBJ2-5, with a weak D call TRBD1 (5 bases). The CDR3 DNA sequence: TGTGCCAGCAGTTACGAGCCAGGGTCGAAGACCCAGTACTTC. Translation: CASSYEPGSKTQYF.